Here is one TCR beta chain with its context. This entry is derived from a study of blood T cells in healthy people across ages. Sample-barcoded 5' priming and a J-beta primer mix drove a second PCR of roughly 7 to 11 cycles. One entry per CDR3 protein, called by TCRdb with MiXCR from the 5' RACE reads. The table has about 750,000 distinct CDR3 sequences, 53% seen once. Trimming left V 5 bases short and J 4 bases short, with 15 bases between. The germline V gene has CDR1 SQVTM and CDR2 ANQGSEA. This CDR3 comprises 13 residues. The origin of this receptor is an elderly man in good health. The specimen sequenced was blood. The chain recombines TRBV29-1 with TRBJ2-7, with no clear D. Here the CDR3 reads CSVNGAGLYEQYF. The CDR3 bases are TGCAGCGTTAACGGAGCAGGCCTATACGAGCAGTACTTC.